One TCR beta chain is described in this entry. This record comes from a study of blood T cell repertoires in COVID-19. Whole-study context: The United States, Italy and Spain supplied acute and convalescent COVID-19 samples.

Generated by immunoSEQ multiplex PCR, the TCRdb table keeps only in-frame clones and is missing some. In the table there are about 400,000 clones, 70% to 90% of which are singletons. Across about 22 US areas, participants ranged in age from 18 to 89 years. Germline lookup yields CDR1 KGHSH and CDR2 LQKENI. The CDR3 sequence is 15 residues long. The ends were cut back, 4 bases at V and 1 base at J, with 13 bases in the middle. V usage is TRBV18 and J usage is TRBJ1-1, with D perhaps matching TRBD1 (5 bases). The clonotype comes from a woman between 18 and 29 years old with acute COVID-19. The sequencing sample was made of PBMCs or T cells enriched from blood (not recorded which). The CDR3 loop is CASSRLSGKNTEAFF. CDR3 DNA: TGTGCCAGCTCACGTTTGTCAGGGAAGAACACTGAAGCTTTCTTT.